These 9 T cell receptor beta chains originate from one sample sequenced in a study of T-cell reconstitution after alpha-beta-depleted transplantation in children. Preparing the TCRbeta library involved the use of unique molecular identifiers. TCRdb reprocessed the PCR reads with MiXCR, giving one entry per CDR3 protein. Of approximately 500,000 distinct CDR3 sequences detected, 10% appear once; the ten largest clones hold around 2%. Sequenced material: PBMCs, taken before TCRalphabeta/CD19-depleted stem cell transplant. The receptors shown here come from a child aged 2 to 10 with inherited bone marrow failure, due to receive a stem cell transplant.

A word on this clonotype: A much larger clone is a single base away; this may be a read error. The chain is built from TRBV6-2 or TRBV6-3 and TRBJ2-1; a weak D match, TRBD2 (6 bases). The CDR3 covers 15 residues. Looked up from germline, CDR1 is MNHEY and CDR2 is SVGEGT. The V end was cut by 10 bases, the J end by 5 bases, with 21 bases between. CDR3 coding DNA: TGTGCCACCTTGAGCCCGGGACTGGGAAACAATGAGCAGTTCTTC. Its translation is CATLSPGLGNNEQFF.

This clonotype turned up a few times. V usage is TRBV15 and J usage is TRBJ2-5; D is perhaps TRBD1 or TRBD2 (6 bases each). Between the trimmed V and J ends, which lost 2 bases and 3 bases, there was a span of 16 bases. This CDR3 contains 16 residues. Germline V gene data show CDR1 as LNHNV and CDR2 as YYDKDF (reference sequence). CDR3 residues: CATSRMRDKLKETQYF. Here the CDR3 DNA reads TGTGCCACCAGCAGAATGCGGGACAAACTAAAAGAGACCCAGTACTTC.

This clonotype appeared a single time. The CDR3 is CTSSPSRRETQYF. The CDR3 coding sequence is TGCACCAGCAGCCCTAGCCGGAGGGAGACCCAGTACTTC. The rearrangement joins TRBV1 to TRBJ2-5; TRBD2, the D gene given by the table, was not confirmed from the DNA. TRBV1 is flagged as a pseudogene. The CDR3 consists of 13 residues.

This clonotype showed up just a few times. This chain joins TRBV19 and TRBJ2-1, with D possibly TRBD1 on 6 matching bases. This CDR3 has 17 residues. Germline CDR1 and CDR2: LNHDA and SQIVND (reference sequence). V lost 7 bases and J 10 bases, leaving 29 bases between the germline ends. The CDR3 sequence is CASTSWVGDKGNLEQFF. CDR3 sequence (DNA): TGTGCCAGTACTTCCTGGGTGGGGGACAAGGGTAACTTAGAGCAGTTCTTC.

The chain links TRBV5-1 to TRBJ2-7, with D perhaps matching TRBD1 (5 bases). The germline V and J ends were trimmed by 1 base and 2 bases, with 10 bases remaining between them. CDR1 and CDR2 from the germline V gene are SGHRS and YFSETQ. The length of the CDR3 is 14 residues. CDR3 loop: CASSLNRLTYEQYF. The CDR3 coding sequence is TGCGCCAGCAGCTTGAACAGGCTTACCTACGAGCAGTACTTC.

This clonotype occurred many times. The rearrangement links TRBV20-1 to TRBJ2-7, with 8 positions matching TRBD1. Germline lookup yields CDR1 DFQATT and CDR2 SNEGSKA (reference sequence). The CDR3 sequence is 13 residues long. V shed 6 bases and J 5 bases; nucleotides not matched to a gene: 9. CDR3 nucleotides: TGCAGTGCAAAAGACAGGGGTATCCACGAGCAGTACTTC. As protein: CSAKDRGIHEQYF.

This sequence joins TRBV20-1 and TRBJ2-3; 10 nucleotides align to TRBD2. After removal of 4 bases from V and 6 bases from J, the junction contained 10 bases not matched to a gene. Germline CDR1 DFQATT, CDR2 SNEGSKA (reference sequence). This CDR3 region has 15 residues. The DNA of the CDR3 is TGCAGTGCTACCGGGCTAGCGGGAGCCCCCGATACGCAGTATTTT. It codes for CSATGLAGAPDTQYF.

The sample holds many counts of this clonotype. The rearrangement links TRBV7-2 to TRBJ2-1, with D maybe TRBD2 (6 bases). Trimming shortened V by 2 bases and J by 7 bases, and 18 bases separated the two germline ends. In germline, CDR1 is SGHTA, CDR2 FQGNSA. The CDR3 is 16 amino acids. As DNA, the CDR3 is TGTGCCAGCAGCTTACCGTCGGGAGTCCCTGGAAATGAGCAGTTCTTC. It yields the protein CASSLPSGVPGNEQFF.

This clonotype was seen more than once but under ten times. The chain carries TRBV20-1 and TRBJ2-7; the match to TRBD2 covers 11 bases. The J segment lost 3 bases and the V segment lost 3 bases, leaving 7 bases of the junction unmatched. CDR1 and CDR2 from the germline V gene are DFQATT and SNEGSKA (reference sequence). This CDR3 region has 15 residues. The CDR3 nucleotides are TGCAGTGCTAGGTCCTTAGCGGGAGGGCTCTACGAGCAGTACTTC. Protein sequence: CSARSLAGGLYEQYF.